A selection of T cell receptor beta chains follows, all from one sample in a study of blood T cell repertoires in COVID-19. Generated by immunoSEQ multiplex PCR, the TCRdb table keeps only in-frame clones and is missing some. The data contain under 200,000 clones, about 88% of them singletons. Sample: peripheral blood. These receptor sequences come from a man aged 40-50 years with active or convalescent COVID-19. CDR3s include the opening cysteine and the closing phenylalanine or tryptophan. The order of the fields is J gene, D gene, clone size, V gene, CDR3 protein, CDR3 DNA. A D gene is named only where the DNA matches it firmly. Clone size appears in some rows only: once, few, many, or a class for an expanded clone.

>TRBJ1-4|NA|NA|TRBV2
CASSAGWDEKLFF
TGTGCCAGCAGTGCAGGGTGGGATGAAAAACTGTTTTTT
>TRBJ1-2|TRBD1|NA|TRBV6-5
CASSETGVNYGYTF
TGTGCCAGCAGCGAGACAGGGGTTAACTATGGCTACACCTTC
>TRBJ1-2|TRBD1|once|TRBV20-1
CSAGQGDGYTF
TGCAGTGCCGGACAGGGTGATGGCTACACCTTC
>TRBJ2-1|NA|NA|TRBV7-2
CASSLGGGSYNEQFF
TGTGCCAGCAGCTTAGGGGGAGGCTCCTACAATGAGCAGTTCTTC
>TRBJ1-5|NA|few|TRBV6-6
CASSYRTATNQPQHF
TGTGCCAGCAGTTACAGGACAGCTACTAATCAGCCCCAGCATTTT
>TRBJ1-5|NA|NA|TRBV7-9
CASSLEGEVRTQHF
TGTGCCAGCAGCTTAGAAGGGGAGGTGCGGACCCAGCATTTT
>TRBJ2-1|TRBD2|NA|TRBV6-2/TRBV6-3
CASSYSVGTSGYNEQFF
TGTGCCAGCAGTTACTCCGTGGGGACTAGCGGCTACAATGAGCAGTTCTTC
>TRBJ2-3|TRBD1|NA|TRBV7-9
CASSFYRGQTDTQYF
TGTGCCAGCAGCTTTTACAGGGGGCAGACAGATACGCAGTATTTT
>TRBJ1-2|NA|NA|TRBV30
CAWSQRRGTSGYTF
TGTGCCTGGAGTCAACGAAGGGGAACATCTGGCTACACCTTC
>TRBJ2-7|TRBD1|NA|TRBV6-5
CASSPGQGTYEQYF
TGTGCCAGCAGTCCGGGACAGGGGACCTACGAGCAGTACTTC
>TRBJ2-3|TRBD1|NA|TRBV6-6
CASSYQGQGTDTQYF
TGTGCCAGCAGTTACCAAGGACAGGGAACAGATACGCAGTATTTT
>TRBJ1-2|NA|once|TRBV11-3
CASSLELLGWDYGYTF
TGTGCCAGCAGCTTAGAGCTACTGGGCTGGGACTATGGCTACACCTTC
>TRBJ2-1|TRBD2|NA|TRBV11-2
CASSLLAGGNEQFF
TGTGCCAGCAGCTTGCTAGCGGGGGGCAATGAGCAGTTCTTC
>TRBJ1-2|NA|few|TRBV7-2
CASSLAGPKNGYTF
TGTGCCAGCAGCTTAGCGGGGCCAAAAAATGGCTACACCTTC
>TRBJ2-7|NA|NA|TRBV5-5
CASSSQAPSHEQYF
TGTGCCAGCAGCTCGCAGGCCCCCTCTCACGAGCAGTACTTC
>TRBJ1-1|NA|NA|TRBV30
CAWGTPTNTEAFF
TGTGCCTGGGGGACTCCTACAAACACTGAAGCTTTCTTT
>TRBJ2-1|TRBD2|NA|TRBV5-1
CASSLVASGVNEQFF
TGCGCCAGCAGCTTGGTCGCTAGCGGGGTAAATGAGCAGTTCTTC
>TRBJ2-1|NA|NA|TRBV19
CASSMVGTRLTREQFF
TGTGCCAGTAGTATGGTCGGGACTCGCCTTACAAGGGAGCAGTTCTTC
>TRBJ1-6|NA|NA|TRBV28
CASYGAYNSPLHF
TGTGCCAGCTACGGAGCTTATAATTCACCCCTCCACTTT
>TRBJ1-4|NA|NA|TRBV1
CTSRDRGGTNEKLFF
TGCACCAGCAGGGACAGGGGGGGGACTAATGAAAAACTGTTTTTT
>TRBJ1-1|NA|once|TRBV19
CASTLGGRGNTEAFF
TGTGCCAGTACTTTAGGCGGACGGGGGAACACTGAAGCTTTCTTT
>TRBJ1-4|NA|few|TRBV9
CASSATGEYNEKLFF
TGTGCCAGCAGCGCCACAGGCGAATATAATGAAAAACTGTTTTTT
>TRBJ2-1|TRBD2|NA|TRBV6-2/TRBV6-3
CASSYAGLAGEREQFF
TGTGCCAGCAGTTACGCGGGACTAGCGGGAGAAAGGGAGCAGTTCTTC
>TRBJ2-3|NA|NA|TRBV4-3
CASSLGGPTDTQYF
TGCGCCAGCAGCTTGGGGGGACCCACAGATACGCAGTATTTT
>TRBJ1-5|NA|NA|TRBV19
CASSMRRGAGGNQPQHF
TGTGCCAGTAGTATGAGGCGTGGGGCGGGAGGGAATCAGCCCCAGCATTTT
>TRBJ1-5|NA|once|TRBV19
CASRGGGLGTRRGQPQHF
TGTGCCAGTAGAGGCGGGGGTCTAGGGACCAGACGGGGTCAGCCCCAGCATTTT
>TRBJ1-1|NA|NA|TRBV11-3
CASSSRGPEAFF
TGTGCCAGCAGCTCCAGGGGCCCTGAAGCTTTCTTT
>TRBJ2-1|TRBD2|NA|TRBV6-5
CASSWTGLAANNEQFF
TGTGCCAGCAGTTGGACGGGACTAGCGGCAAACAATGAGCAGTTCTTC
>TRBJ1-5|NA|NA|TRBV28
CASSLGRVGLSTQHF
TGTGCCAGCAGTTTGGGCAGGGTGGGCCTATCGACCCAGCATTTT
>TRBJ1-4|TRBD1|NA|TRBV5-1
CASSLDRGREKLFF
TGCGCCAGCAGCTTGGACAGGGGGAGGGAAAAACTGTTTTTT
>TRBJ1-1|NA|NA|TRBV2
CASTRGRTEAFF
TGTGCCAGCACGCGGGGTCGCACTGAAGCTTTCTTT
>TRBJ1-5|TRBD1|NA|TRBV6-5
CASSSDRVQPQHF
TGTGCCAGCAGTTCCGACAGGGTTCAGCCCCAGCATTTT
>TRBJ1-4|NA|NA|TRBV9
CASSFSTDRTEKLFF
TGTGCCAGCAGCTTCTCCACGGACAGAACAGAAAAACTGTTTTTT
>TRBJ2-6|NA|NA|TRBV5-6
CASSPVKQAGANVLTF
TGTGCCAGCAGCCCGGTGAAGCAGGCTGGGGCCAACGTCCTGACTTTC
>TRBJ2-1|TRBD2|NA|TRBV7-6
CASSTLGRGSSYNEQFF
TGTGCCAGCAGCACTCTTGGGCGGGGGAGCTCCTACAATGAGCAGTTCTTC
>TRBJ2-7|TRBD1|NA|TRBV19
CASSISGQGPYEQYF
TGTGCCAGTAGTATATCGGGACAGGGCCCCTACGAGCAGTACTTC
>TRBJ2-1|NA|NA|TRBV3-1/TRBV3-2
CASSQEDRQFF
TGTGCCAGCAGCCAAGAAGACAGGCAGTTCTTC
>TRBJ1-5|NA|NA|TRBV30
CACGIRGAQHF
TGTGCCTGTGGAATCAGGGGAGCACAGCATTTT
>TRBJ2-7|TRBD2|NA|TRBV6-1
CASRTTSGTYEQYF
TGTGCCAGCAGGACGACTAGCGGGACCTACGAGCAGTACTTC
>TRBJ2-1|TRBD1|NA|TRBV24-1
CATSDRPRTGSYNEQFF
TGTGCCACCAGTGATCGCCCTAGGACAGGGTCTTACAATGAGCAGTTCTTC
>TRBJ1-1|TRBD1|NA|TRBV28
CASSSTGGATEAFF
TGTGCCAGCAGTTCGACAGGGGGCGCCACTGAAGCTTTCTTT
>TRBJ1-2|NA|NA|TRBV10-3
CAIRIGQNYGYTF
TGTGCCATCAGAATAGGACAGAACTATGGCTACACCTTC